This T cell receptor (beta chain) stems from a study of T cell responses to AZD1222 COVID-19 vaccine. General study points: Repertoire sampling occurred only after the peak T cell response.

This table comes from immunoSEQ multiplex PCR, and its TCRdb copy is limited to in-frame clones, with some not included. Of over 100,000 clones in the sample, around 90% were seen once. With respect to this clone: Its antigen is undetermined.

Germline loops: CDR1 MNHEY, CDR2 SVGAGI. V shed 2 bases and J shed 0 bases, with 8 bases lying between them. CDR3 length: 15 amino acids. The sequencing here drew on peripheral blood, taken on day 0 of AZD1222 vaccination. The chain carries TRBV6-5 and TRBJ1-3; D unresolved. The receptor was derived from an adult in good health. The CDR3 coding sequence is TGTGCCAGCAGTTACGGTATAGGCTCTGGAAACACCATATATTTT. It encodes CASSYGIGSGNTIYF.